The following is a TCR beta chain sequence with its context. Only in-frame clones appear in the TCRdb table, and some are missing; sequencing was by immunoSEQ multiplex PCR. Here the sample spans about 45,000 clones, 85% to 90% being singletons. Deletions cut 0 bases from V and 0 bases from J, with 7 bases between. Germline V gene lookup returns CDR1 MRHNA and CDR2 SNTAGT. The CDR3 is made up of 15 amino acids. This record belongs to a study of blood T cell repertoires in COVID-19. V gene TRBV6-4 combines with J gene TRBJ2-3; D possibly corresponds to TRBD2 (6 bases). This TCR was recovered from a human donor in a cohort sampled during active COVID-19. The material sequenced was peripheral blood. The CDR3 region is CASSDSGGSTDTQYF. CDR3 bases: TGTGCCAGCAGTGACTCCGGGGGTAGCACAGATACGCAGTATTTT.